The T cell receptor beta chain described here comes from a study of technical replicates of blood from a few donors. In germline, CDR1 is WNHNN, CDR2 SYGVQD (reference sequence). J was trimmed by 3 bases and V by 6 bases; bases with no gene match: 2. CDR3 size: 13 residues. Clones were read by immunoSEQ multiplex PCR, and TCRdb kept only the in-frame ones, dropping some. Of about 12,000 clones listed, 85% to 95% are singletons. This TCR derives from a human donor in good health. The rearrangement joins TRBV10-1 to TRBJ2-7, with 10 bases matching TRBD2. The specimen was PBMCs. The CDR3 sequence: CASRASGSYEQYF. The CDR3 DNA is TGCGCCAGCAGAGCTAGCGGGAGCTACGAGCAGTACTTC.